These 16 T cell receptor beta chains were all obtained from the same sample, sequenced in a study of shared clonotypes between healthy human individuals. The table came from immunoSEQ multiplex PCR; TCRdb's copy has only in-frame clones and leaves some out. Among over a million clones listed, about 96% were seen once. Sequencing was performed on naive CD4+ T cells sorted from blood. This sample's subset: CD45RA+ positively selected. Receptor source: a man aged 30 to 39 in good health.

The chain recombines TRBV29-1 with TRBJ2-5, with D unclear. V lost 3 bases and J 0 bases, leaving 5 bases between the germline ends. This CDR3 region has 12 residues. The germline gives CDR1 SQVTM, CDR2 ANQGSEA. CDR3 sequence (DNA): TGCAGCGTTGAGGTACACCAAGAGACCCAGTACTTC. Its translation: CSVEVHQETQYF.

The rearrangement joins TRBV11-2 to TRBJ2-1, with 7 bases identical to TRBD1. The CDR3 has 15 residues. CDR1 SGHAT and CDR2 FQNNGV come from the germline V gene. The V and J ends lost 4 bases and 6 bases, in that order; junction bases with no gene match: 9. CDR3 in amino acids: CASSSYTGQSNEQFF. The CDR3 DNA reads TGTGCCAGCAGCTCGTACACGGGACAGAGCAATGAGCAGTTCTTC.

V and J are TRBV19 and TRBJ1-2; 7 positions agree with TRBD1. Germline V gives CDR1 LNHDA, CDR2 SQIVND (reference sequence). V trimming: 4 bases; J trimming: 3 bases; junction bases outside the gene matches: 8. The CDR3 consists of 15 residues. The CDR3 region is CASSKTRDRDYGYTF. CDR3 in DNA: TGTGCCAGTAGTAAAACCCGGGACAGAGACTATGGCTACACCTTC.

This rearrangement joins TRBV5-6 to TRBJ2-2; D gene ambiguous. The V and J ends lost 1 base and 6 bases respectively, with 4 bases between them. In germline, CDR1 is SGHDT, CDR2 YYEEEE. The CDR3 covers 12 residues. CDR3 sequence: CASSLFSGELFF. The CDR3 DNA reads TGTGCCAGCAGCTTGTTCTCCGGGGAGCTGTTTTTT.

On this clone: Other DNA variants within this sample encode the same CDR3. The rearrangement joins TRBV18 to TRBJ2-2, with 8 nucleotides matching TRBD1. V shed 3 bases and J 2 bases; nucleotides not matched to a gene: 2. This CDR3 has 15 residues. Germline lookup yields CDR1 KGHSH and CDR2 LQKENI. CDR3 bases: TGTGCCAGCTCACCCCAGGGGGCTAACACCGGGGAGCTGTTTTTT. Translated, it gives CASSPQGANTGELFF.

About this clone itself: The same CDR3 can be traced to other DNA sequences in this sample. The J gene is TRBJ1-1, the V gene TRBV15; D is perhaps TRBD1 (5 bases). The CDR3 has 12 amino acids. Trimming took 1 base from V and 7 from J, leaving 7 bases between them. Germline-derived CDR1 and CDR2 are LNHNV and YYDKDF (reference sequence). CDR3 in amino acids: CATSRGGGEAFF. Here the CDR3 DNA reads TGTGCCACCAGCAGAGGGGGGGGTGAAGCTTTCTTT.

Only one count was recorded for this clone. The V gene is TRBV11-2, the J gene TRBJ2-5, with no clear D. CDR3 size: 13 residues. Trimming removed 1 base from V and 4 bases from J, with 7 bases in between. Germline assignment: CDR1 SGHAT and CDR2 FQNNGV. The CDR3 spells CASSLGVGETQYF. The CDR3 DNA is TGTGCCAGCAGCTTAGGGGTGGGAGAGACCCAGTACTTC.

The V gene is TRBV10-2, the J gene TRBJ2-1, with 10 bases lining up with TRBD2. CDR1 and CDR2 (germline): WSHSY, SAAADI. Trimming took 4 bases from V and 7 from J; bases not matched to a gene: 13. The CDR3 loop spans 17 amino acids. The CDR3 loop is CASSGSSGSLFSNEQFF. DNA of the CDR3: TGCGCCAGCAGTGGGTCTAGCGGGAGTCTCTTTTCGAATGAGCAGTTCTTC.

This chain links TRBV5-1 with TRBJ1-1; D may be TRBD1 (5 bases). The germline V gene has CDR1 SGHRS and CDR2 YFSETQ. The ends were cut back, 2 bases at V and 4 bases at J, with 15 bases in the middle. The CDR3 is 15 residues long. CDR3 sequence reads: CASSFINGRGTEAFF. In DNA form, the CDR3 reads TGCGCCAGCAGCTTCATAAACGGGAGGGGCACTGAAGCTTTCTTT.

This chain connects TRBV18 to TRBJ2-5; no reliable D call. From germline, CDR1 is KGHSH and CDR2 LQKENI. The CDR3 consists of 16 residues. The V end was cut by 0 bases, the J end by 5 bases, with 16 bases between. Written as DNA, the CDR3 is TGTGCCAGCTCACCACCGCTGGGCACCGTCGGGGAGACCCAGTACTTC. It yields the protein CASSPPLGTVGETQYF.

A single count supports this clone. V is TRBV9 and J is TRBJ2-5; no definite D call. The V gene's germline CDR1 is SGDLS and CDR2 YYNGEE. The V end lost 2 bases, the J end lost 2 bases, and 7 bases lay between the germline ends. CDR3 length: 13 amino acids. The DNA of the CDR3 is TGTGCCAGCAGCGTGACTCCACAAGAGACCCAGTACTTC. Its protein product is CASSVTPQETQYF.

The rearrangement uses TRBV7-2 and TRBJ2-7; no clear D gene. There are 12 residues in the CDR3. V lost 4 bases to trimming and J lost 6 bases, with 10 bases between them. Germline V gene sequence: CDR1 SGHTA, CDR2 FQGNSA. The CDR3 DNA is TGTGCCAGCAGCTCCCGACTCGGCGAGCAGTACTTC. This gives the protein CASSSRLGEQYF.

The rearrangement links TRBV5-4 to TRBJ2-1; no firm D call. Germline CDR1 reads SGHNT; CDR2 reads YYREEE (reference sequence). This CDR3 is 15 amino acids long. V lost 0 bases and J lost 3, with 10 bases in between. In DNA form, the CDR3 reads TGTGCCAGCAGCTTGGGGCAGAGTTTCTACAATGAGCAGTTCTTC. It specifies CASSLGQSFYNEQFF.

V gene TRBV15 combines with J gene TRBJ1-1; D remains ambiguous. CDR3 length: 13 residues. Deletions cut 1 base from V and 4 bases from J, with 7 bases between. The germline V gene has CDR1 LNHNV and CDR2 YYDKDF (reference sequence). The CDR3 nucleotides are TGTGCCACCAGCAGAGGTAAGGGCACTGAAGCTTTCTTT. It translates to CATSRGKGTEAFF.

The chain couples TRBV5-1 to TRBJ2-7, with TRBD2 matching 9 bases. Germline loops: CDR1 SGHRS, CDR2 YFSETQ. The J segment lost 5 bases and the V segment lost 4 bases, leaving 25 bases of the junction unmatched. CDR3 length equals 20 residues. In nucleotides, the CDR3 is TGCGCCAGCAGCGGAGGACAGCGATCTCTATCCTCTAGCGGGACCAACGAGCAGTACTTC. Translating gives CASSGGQRSLSSSGTNEQYF.

J is TRBJ2-2 and V is TRBV30; D uncertain. V lost 0 bases to trimming and J lost 5 bases, with 10 bases between them. The CDR3 has 14 amino acids. Germline loops: CDR1 GTSNPN, CDR2 SVGIG (reference sequence). In DNA form, the CDR3 reads TGTGCCTGGAGTGTACTGACGCAAACCGGGGAGCTGTTTTTT. It specifies CAWSVLTQTGELFF. Full variable domain (outside the CDR3, taken from reference TRBV30 and TRBJ2-2): SQTIHQWPATLVQPVGSPLSLECTVEGTSNPNLYWYRQAAGRGLQLLFYSVGIGQISSEVPQNLSASRPQDRQFILSSKKLLLSDSGFYLCAWSVLTQTGELFFGEGSRLTVL.